This T cell receptor (beta chain) is drawn from a study of blood T cell repertoires in COVID-19. Data came from immunoSEQ multiplex PCR; TCRdb stores just in-frame clones and leaves some out. The sample carries 110,000 to 150,000 clones, around 86% recorded once. Researchers sorted participants into cohorts using their self-reported clinical history. The TCR originated in a man aged 50-60 years who had recovered from COVID-19. Sample: PBMCs or T cells enriched from blood (not recorded which).

The CDR3 nucleotides are TGTGCTAGTGGTTTGGATCCCCTCGGGGACAATCAGCCCCAGCATTTT. Encoded protein: CASGLDPLGDNQPQHF. V usage is TRBV12-5 and J usage is TRBJ1-5; D is uncertain. The CDR3 runs 16 residues. Trimming took 1 base from V and 3 from J, leaving 13 bases between them. The germline CDR1 and CDR2 sequences are LGHNT and FRNRAP.